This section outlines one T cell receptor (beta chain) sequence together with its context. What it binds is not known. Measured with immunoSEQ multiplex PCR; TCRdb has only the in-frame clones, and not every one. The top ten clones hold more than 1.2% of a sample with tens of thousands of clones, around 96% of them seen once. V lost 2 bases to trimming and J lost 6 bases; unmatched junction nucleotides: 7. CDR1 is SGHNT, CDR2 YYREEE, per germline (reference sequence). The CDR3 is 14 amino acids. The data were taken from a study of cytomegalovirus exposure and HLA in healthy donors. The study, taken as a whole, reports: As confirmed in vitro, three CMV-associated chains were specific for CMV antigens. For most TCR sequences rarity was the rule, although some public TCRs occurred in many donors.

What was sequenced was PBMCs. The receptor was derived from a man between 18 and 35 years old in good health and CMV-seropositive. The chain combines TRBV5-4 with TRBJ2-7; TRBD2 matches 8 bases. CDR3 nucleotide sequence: TGTGCCAGCAGCTTATTAGCGGGAACGGGCGAGCAGTACTTC. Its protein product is CASSLLAGTGEQYF.